The source of this TCR beta chain is a study of beta chain features in type 1 diabetes. It was one heparinised blood draw, averaging about 0.12 L, that each donor gave. cDNA synthesis used the whole RNA isolate, giving expressed TCRB sequences. Measured with immunoSEQ multiplex PCR; TCRdb has only the in-frame clones, and not every one. The profile shows 200,000 to 300,000 clones, about 71% of them singletons. Findings of the study overall: A cDNA-based sequencing approach could over-represent cells with high TCR expression. A moderate, significant TCRB CDR3 shortening appeared in type 1 diabetes across four CD4+ subsets. Healthy donors had naive, central memory and Treg TCRB repertoires that appeared less similar than those seen among patients.

The V and J ends lost 1 base and 6 bases, in that order; junction bases with no gene match: 3. In germline, CDR1 is SGDLS, CDR2 YYNGEE. This CDR3 has 15 residues. Concerning this clone itself: Its antigen is currently unknown.

V usage is TRBV9 and J usage is TRBJ2-2; 10 nucleotides match TRBD2. This sequence was found in a man between 25 and 39 years old in good health. Sequencing was done on a sample of naive CD4+ T cells from blood. The CDR3 bases are TGTGCCAGCAGCGTAAGCGGGAGGGCCCCCGGGGAGCTGTTTTTT. Amino acids: CASSVSGRAPGELFF. The full variable domain, in which reference TRBV9 and TRBJ2-2 provide the parts outside the CDR3, is DSGVTQTPKHLITATGQRVTLRCSPRSGDLSVYWYQQSLDQGLQFLIQYYNGEERAKGNILERFSAQQFPDLHSELNLSSLELGDSALYFCASSVSGRAPGELFFGEGSRLTVL.